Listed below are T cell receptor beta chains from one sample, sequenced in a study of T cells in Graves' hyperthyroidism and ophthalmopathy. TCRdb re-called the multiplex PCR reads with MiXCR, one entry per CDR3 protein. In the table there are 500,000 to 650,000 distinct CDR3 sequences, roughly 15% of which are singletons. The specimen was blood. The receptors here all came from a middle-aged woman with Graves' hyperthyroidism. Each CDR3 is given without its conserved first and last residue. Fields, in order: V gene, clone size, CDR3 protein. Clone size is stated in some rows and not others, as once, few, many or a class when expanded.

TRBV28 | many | ASSFADRGSNQPQH
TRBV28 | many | ASLGGGLLNNEQF
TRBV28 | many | ASTKDSNEQF
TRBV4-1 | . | ASSQNSGVYGYT
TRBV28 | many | ATQGRYFRDEQF
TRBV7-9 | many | ASSSTGTGGLEQY
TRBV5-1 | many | ASSFPRDSNEQF
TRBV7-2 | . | ASSPDRATGQF
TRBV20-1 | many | SAREFIGTDTQY
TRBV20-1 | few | SAGGGTSFGEQY
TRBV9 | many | ASSVDGSGYNEQF
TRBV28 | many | ASKQGAYEQY
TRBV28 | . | ASSLDRGQGYT
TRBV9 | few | ASSVATSGGRNAQF
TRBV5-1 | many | ASSLEGSGGIQQETQY
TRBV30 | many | AWSSAWGTEAF
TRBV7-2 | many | ASSLPRGRYTEAF
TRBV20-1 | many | SATRGEVETQY
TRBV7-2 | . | ASSHFRGRDSYEQY
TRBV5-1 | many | ASNLNGELTGELF
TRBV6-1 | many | ASSERESVNEQY
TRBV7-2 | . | ASSARWRTGVSTDTQY
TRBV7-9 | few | ASSPLVPPYNEQF